These 25 T cell receptor beta chains were all obtained from the same sample, sequenced in a study of glioma-infiltrating T cells. Using RNA template, CDR3s of TCR alpha and beta were amplified with iRepertoire arm-PCR. TCRdb called the multiplex PCR reads again in MiXCR, with one record for every CDR3 protein. The sample holds some 99,000 distinct CDR3 sequences, less than 30% seen once. Material for sequencing was glioma tissue, nonneoplastic brain tissue, or PBMCs (not recorded which). The receptors shown here come from a human donor with low-grade glioma or glioblastoma, undergoing nonglioma brain surgery, or in good health (not recorded which).

This sequence joins TRBV19 and TRBJ1-5; D is unclear. V lost 7 bases and J lost 0, with 22 bases in between. Germline CDR1 is LNHDA and CDR2 is SQIVND (reference sequence). There are 18 residues in the CDR3. CDR3 DNA: TGTGCCAGTACCAGAACCGGACCGCAGACTTATAGCAATCAGCCCCAGCATTTT. This translates into CASTRTGPQTYSNQPQHF.

This clonotype has a count of ten or more. The V and J genes are TRBV7-2 and TRBJ2-3; 7 bases match TRBD1. Germline V gene lookup returns CDR1 SGHTA and CDR2 FQGNSA. V was clipped by 1 base and J by 8 bases; unmatched bases: 9. The CDR3 totals 15 residues. DNA of the CDR3: TGTGCCAGCAGCTTAGAAGGGCTAGCAGGGGGTACGCAGTATTTT. Translating it yields CASSLEGLAGGTQYF.

This clonotype was seen repeatedly, ten times or more. The chain carries TRBV5-1 and TRBJ2-3; TRBD2 agrees at 8 bases. Germline CDR1 is SGHRS and CDR2 is YFSETQ. V gave up 3 bases and J gave up 6 bases; unmatched junction bases: 9. CDR3 length: 15 residues. For the CDR3, the DNA is TGCGCCAGCAGCTGGACTAGCCTAGCACTGGATACGCAGTATTTT. Translated: CASSWTSLALDTQYF.

This clonotype occurred a few times. V and J are TRBV5-4 and TRBJ2-3, with D tentatively TRBD1 or TRBD2 (6 bases each). Germline CDR1 reads SGHNT; CDR2 reads YYREEE (reference sequence). This CDR3 contains 14 residues. The germline V and J ends were trimmed by 0 bases and 4 bases, with 9 bases remaining between them. The CDR3 loop reads CASSLDRDSDTQYF. The CDR3 nucleotides read TGTGCCAGCAGCTTGGACAGGGACTCAGATACGCAGTATTTT.

This clonotype was observed a handful of times. V is TRBV10-3 and J is TRBJ2-7, with 8 bases that match TRBD1. The length of the CDR3 is 15 residues. Germline V gene sequence: CDR1 ENHRY, CDR2 SYGVKD. V lost 3 bases, J lost 5 bases, and 9 bases stayed unmatched. The CDR3 here is CAISDPGTGHNEQYF. As DNA, the CDR3 is TGTGCCATCAGTGACCCCGGGACAGGACACAACGAGCAGTACTTC.

This clonotype was observed at least ten times. The chain employs TRBV14 and TRBJ1-1; D gene unclear. CDR1 SGHDN and CDR2 FVKESK come from the germline V gene. The CDR3 loop spans 16 amino acids. With 0 bases removed from V and 0 bases from J, the gap between germline ends came to 11 bases. CDR3 bases: TGTGCCAGCAGCCAAGATCTGGGCAGGCTGAACACTGAAGCTTTCTTT. Its protein is CASSQDLGRLNTEAFF.

This clonotype was seen ten or more times. The chain joins TRBV19 to TRBJ1-5; perhaps TRBD1 as D (6 bases). Germline CDR1 reads LNHDA; CDR2 reads SQIVND (reference sequence). The CDR3 consists of 15 residues. V was pared by 9 bases and J by 7 bases, with 22 bases between. The DNA for the CDR3 is TGTGCCAGCACAGGGCTCCCGGACGCAGGACAGCCCCAGCATTTT. This gives the protein CASTGLPDAGQPQHF. The complete variable domain, with remaining parts taken from reference TRBV19 and TRBJ1-5, reads DGGITQSPKYLFRKEGQNVTLSCEQNLNHDAMYWYRQDPGQGLRLIYYSQIVNDFQKGDIAEGYSVSREKKESFPLTVTSAQKNPTAFYLCASTGLPDAGQPQHFGDGTRLSIL.

This clonotype was seen only a few times. This chain joins TRBV7-9 and TRBJ2-5; TRBD2 matches at 11 bases. This CDR3 is 15 amino acids long. The V segment lost 5 bases and the J segment 4 bases; nucleotides outside the gene matches: 6. Germline V gene sequence: CDR1 SEHNR, CDR2 FQNEAQ (reference sequence). CDR3 sequence: CASSSGLAGLETQYF. CDR3 coding DNA: TGTGCCAGCAGCAGCGGACTAGCGGGCTTAGAGACCCAGTACTTC.

The chain joins TRBV19 to TRBJ1-5; no firm D call. Germline CDR1 LNHDA, CDR2 SQIVND (reference sequence). The V gene lost 8 bases and the J gene lost 4 bases, with 9 bases spanning the gap. The CDR3 consists of 12 residues. As DNA, the CDR3 is TGTGCCAGTGGCTGGGGAAATCAGCCCCAGCATTTT. Protein: CASGWGNQPQHF.

This clonotype was seen at least ten times. This chain links TRBV24-1 with TRBJ1-5, with D maybe TRBD1 (5 bases). The germline V gene encodes CDR1 KGHDR and CDR2 SFDVKD. V was pared by 7 bases and J by 4 bases, with 7 bases between. The CDR3 totals 12 residues. CDR3 protein: CATSDSNQPQHF. The CDR3 nucleotides read TGTGCCACCAGCGACAGTAATCAGCCCCAGCATTTT.

This clonotype was seen at least ten times. The gene calls are TRBV7-2 and TRBJ2-7, with 9 bases identical to TRBD1. V was pared by 5 bases and J by 4 bases, with 9 bases of the junction left unmatched. The V gene's germline CDR1 is SGHTA and CDR2 FQGNSA. The CDR3 loop spans 15 amino acids. CDR3 amino acids: CASSPVGTGRYEQYF. DNA for the CDR3: TGTGCCAGCAGCCCAGTCGGGACAGGGAGGTACGAGCAGTACTTC.

There are many counts of this clonotype. The rearrangement links TRBV7-9 to TRBJ2-5; 9 nucleotides agree with TRBD2. Germline values: CDR1 SEHNR, CDR2 FQNEAQ (reference sequence). The CDR3 covers 17 residues. The V and J ends lost 1 base and 5 bases, in that order; junction bases with no gene match: 11. Here the CDR3 reads CASSLGAGGPNKETQYF. Written as DNA, the CDR3 is TGTGCCAGCAGCTTAGGAGCGGGAGGACCCAATAAGGAGACCCAGTACTTC.

The gene calls are TRBV5-1 and TRBJ2-3; tentative D call: TRBD1 (6 bases). CDR1 and CDR2 from the germline V gene are SGHRS and YFSETQ. The CDR3 sequence is 15 residues long. V dropped 0 bases and J dropped 2 bases, with 10 bases sitting between them. The CDR3: CASSLGRGSTDTQYF. The CDR3 DNA is TGCGCCAGCAGCTTGGGCAGGGGATCCACAGATACGCAGTATTTT.

This clonotype came up many times. The chain couples TRBV11-2 to TRBJ2-3, with no clear D. The germline V gene has CDR1 SGHAT and CDR2 FQNNGV. The CDR3 spans 12 residues. V lost 1 base, J lost 4 bases, and 3 bases lay in between. CDR3 DNA sequence: TGTGCCAGCAGCTTAGGGCCAGATACGCAGTATTTT. It yields the protein CASSLGPDTQYF.

Comments on this clonotype: A read error may account for a junction end that differs from germline. V gene TRBV4-2 combines with J gene TRBJ2-7; 8 bases line up with TRBD1. The CDR3 runs to 16 residues. The germline gives CDR1 LGHNA, CDR2 YNFKEQ. CDR3 region: CASSHLLGTGNHEQYF. As DNA, the CDR3 is TGTGCCAGTAGCCACTTACTCGGGACAGGCAACCACGAGCAGTACTTC.

This clonotype has just a few counts. The chain combines TRBV5-1 with TRBJ2-1; D is perhaps TRBD2 (5 bases). Trimming pared 7 bases from V and 0 bases from J, leaving 14 bases between. Germline-derived CDR1 and CDR2 are SGHRS and YFSETQ. CDR3 size: 15 residues. In nucleotides, the CDR3 is TGCGCCAGCTCCTCCTCTAGCCTCTCCTACAATGAGCAGTTCTTC. Amino acid sequence: CASSSSSLSYNEQFF.

The table lists this clonotype with many counts. V gene TRBV27 combines with J gene TRBJ2-1; 11 nucleotides agree with TRBD2. This CDR3 has 18 amino acids. Germline lookup yields CDR1 MNHEY and CDR2 SMNVEV (reference sequence). With V trimmed by 0 bases and J by 8 bases, 12 bases remained unmatched. The CDR3 reads CASSLSRAQLAGEYEQFF. The CDR3 nucleotides are TGTGCCAGCAGTTTATCTCGCGCCCAACTAGCGGGGGAGTATGAGCAGTTCTTC.

This clonotype was observed at least ten times. A read error may produce the germline difference seen at one junction end. This chain connects TRBV20-1 to TRBJ2-7; a possible D gene is TRBD1 (5 bases). The CDR3 length is 11 residues. The V gene's germline CDR1 is DFQATT and CDR2 SNEGSKA (reference sequence). The CDR3 region has the DNA TGCAATGCTAGAGATCAGGGCAAGCAGTACTTC. Protein product: CNARDQGKQYF.

A few counts support this clonotype. The V and J genes are TRBV12-3 or TRBV12-4 and TRBJ2-2, with D hard to call. Trimming shortened V by 1 base and J by 1 base, and 4 bases separated the two germline ends. This CDR3 contains 14 residues. The CDR3 reads CASSLGLNTGELFF. DNA for the CDR3: TGTGCCAGCAGTTTAGGGTTGAACACCGGGGAGCTGTTTTTT.

This clonotype was seen repeatedly, ten times or more. This chain connects TRBV6-1 to TRBJ2-5; no definite D call. Between the trimmed V and J ends, which lost 5 bases and 5 bases, there was a span of 12 bases. Germline V gene sequence: CDR1 MNHNS, CDR2 SASEGT. The CDR3 loop spans 13 amino acids. The CDR3 sequence: CASSLRRPETQYF. DNA for the CDR3: TGTGCCAGCAGTTTGAGACGCCCGGAGACCCAGTACTTC.

This clonotype came up a few times. The V gene is TRBV29-1, the J gene TRBJ1-1, with TRBD1 as a possible D gene (5 bases). The germline V gene has CDR1 SQVTM and CDR2 ANQGSEA. Trimming removed 4 bases from V and 8 bases from J, with 11 bases in between. CDR3 size: 11 residues. CDR3: CSVVRGGEAFF. The CDR3 nucleotides read TGCAGCGTTGTTCGGGGCGGCGAAGCTTTCTTT. Looking up the rest from reference TRBV29-1 and TRBJ1-1 gives the full variable domain: SAVISQKPSRDICQRGTSLTIQCQVDSQVTMMFWYRQQPGQSLTLIATANQGSEATYESGFVIDKFPISRPNLTFSTLTVSNMSPEDSSIYLCSVVRGGEAFFGQGTRLTVV.

This clonotype has only a few counts. As DNA, the CDR3 is TGTGCCAGCAGCTTAGAAGTGTGGGCCTACGAGCAGTACTTC. Protein product: CASSLEVWAYEQYF. V and J are TRBV7-9 and TRBJ2-7; D gene uncertain. Trimming cost V 1 base and J 2 bases, with 9 bases left between them. CDR1 is SEHNR and CDR2 is FQNEAQ in the germline V gene (reference sequence). This CDR3 comprises 14 residues.

In its sample, this clonotype was seen many times. V usage is TRBV7-9 and J usage is TRBJ1-5; D unresolved. Trimming stripped 5 bases from V and 9 bases from J, with 11 bases between. Per the germline V gene, CDR1 is SEHNR and CDR2 is FQNEAQ (reference sequence). The CDR3 contains 12 residues. The CDR3 nucleotides are TGTGCCAGCAGCCCCGATCACTGGCCCCAGCATTTT. Translated: CASSPDHWPQHF.

On this clonotype itself: A much bigger clone sits one base away, suggesting this may be a read error. The V gene is TRBV29-1, the J gene TRBJ1-5; 7 bases are a match to TRBD1. Germline V gene lookup returns CDR1 SQVTM and CDR2 ANQGSEA. The CDR3 spans 14 residues. The trim removed 4 bases at V and 4 bases at J, leaving 7 bases unmatched. The CDR3: CSVGGGRKNQPQHF. The CDR3 coding sequence is TGCAGCGTTGGAGGGGGCAGAAAGAATCAGCCCCAGCATTTT. Full variable domain (remainder filled in from reference TRBV29-1 and TRBJ1-5): SAVISQKPSRDICQRGTSLTIQCQVDSQVTMMFWYRQQPGQSLTLIATANQGSEATYESGFVIDKFPISRPNLTFSTLTVSNMSPEDSSIYLCSVGGGRKNQPQHFGDGTRLSIL.

The V gene is TRBV15, the J gene TRBJ1-2; 7 bases line up with TRBD1. Germline V gene lookup returns CDR1 LNHNV and CDR2 YYDKDF (reference sequence). V lost 5 bases, J lost 10 bases, and 13 bases stayed unmatched. The CDR3 is 14 residues long. The CDR3 region is CATSGRQGIYNYTF. The CDR3, as DNA: TGTGCCACCAGCGGCAGACAGGGAATCTATAACTACACCTTC.